The rows below give T cell receptor beta chains drawn from one sample of a study of preoperative IRX-2 immunotherapy in early breast cancer. Profiled with immunoSEQ multiplex PCR; TCRdb holds only in-frame clones, not every one. This table has roughly 34,000 clones, just under 90% appearing once. Sequencing used tumor tissue, obtained after IRX-2 immunotherapy. The receptors were sampled from a human donor with breast cancer. Both conserved end residues are trimmed from each CDR3.

v_gene,j_gene,CDR3aa
TRBV5-1,TRBJ1-4,ASSPEHSATNEKLF
TRBV11-3,TRBJ1-6,ASSLGQGARGSPLH
TRBV1,TRBJ2-5,ASSRSTSGIETQY
TRBV11-3,TRBJ1-3,ASSLQGAHSGNTIY
TRBV6-8,TRBJ2-3,ASSYSKWRTDTQY
TRBV5-1,TRBJ1-1,ASSFLGAINTEAF
TRBV6-8,TRBJ1-3,ASSRGTSSGNTIY
TRBV12-5,TRBJ1-1,ASGLVIRGNTEAF
TRBV6-8,TRBJ2-6,ASSYSLSGQGGLTGANVLT
TRBV6-8,TRBJ1-5,AIRDQGSNQPQH
TRBV29-1,TRBJ1-3,SVEDSFSGNTIY
TRBV25-1,TRBJ1-2,ASRQGQGSGYT